The 22 T cell receptor beta chains given below trace back to one sample, sequenced in a study of graft-versus-host responses after intestinal transplantation. No cognate antigen is known for these TCRs. Produced via immunoSEQ multiplex PCR; TCRdb's table is partial and in-frame only. The sample shows about 80,000 clones, approximately 91% of them seen only once. Sequencing was performed on unstimulated CD4+ T cells sorted from spleen or lymph node cells, taken before intestinal transplant. The receptors here all came from a human donor who received an intestinal transplant.

This clone has just a few counts. The chain has TRBV29-1 and TRBJ2-7; D not certain. CDR1 SQVTM and CDR2 ANQGSEA come from the germline V gene. The V gene lost 4 bases and the J gene lost 6 bases, with 13 bases spanning the gap. This CDR3 is 12 amino acids long. CDR3 nucleotide sequence: TGCAGCGTTGTTAGTCTTCAATCCGAGCAGTACTTC. Encoded protein: CSVVSLQSEQYF.

V and J are TRBV4-1 and TRBJ1-4, with TRBD1 matching over 8 bases. There are 16 residues in the CDR3. Per the germline V gene, CDR1 is MGHRA and CDR2 is YSYEKL. V was clipped by 1 base and J by 4 bases; unmatched bases: 5. This CDR3 reads CASSQGTGNSNEKLFF. DNA for the CDR3: TGCGCCAGCAGCCAAGGGACAGGGAATAGTAATGAAAAACTGTTTTTT.

The V call is TRBV6-6, the J call TRBJ1-3; D gene unclear. The CDR3 runs 13 residues. Germline V gene sequence: CDR1 MNHNY, CDR2 SVGAGI (reference sequence). Trimming left V 5 bases short and J 0 bases short, with 5 bases between. CDR3 in DNA: TGTGCCAGCAGTCCACTCTCTGGAAACACCATATATTTT. This sequence encodes CASSPLSGNTIYF.

The chain uses TRBV5-1 and TRBJ2-5; 13 bases agree with TRBD2. Germline CDR1 SGHRS, CDR2 YFSETQ. V lost 4 bases, J lost 6 bases, and 9 bases stayed unmatched. The length of the CDR3 is 16 residues. CDR3 sequence: CASSASSGTSGKTQYF. DNA of the CDR3: TGCGCCAGCAGCGCCAGCAGTGGGACTAGCGGGAAGACCCAGTACTTC.

The rearrangement links TRBV30 to TRBJ1-4; D gene ambiguous. V lost 4 bases to trimming and J lost 6 bases, with 15 bases between them. The CDR3 has 14 residues. Germline CDR1 reads GTSNPN; CDR2 reads SVGIG (reference sequence). CDR3 sequence: CAWKPRGQDEKLFF. Here the CDR3 DNA reads TGTGCCTGGAAGCCACGAGGGCAAGATGAAAAACTGTTTTTT.

The sample holds one count of this clone. J is TRBJ2-3 and V is TRBV5-6, with 13 bases that match TRBD2. CDR3 length: 16 residues. V shed 3 bases, J shed 3 bases, and the junction held 4 bases outside the gene matches. Germline V gene lookup returns CDR1 SGHDT and CDR2 YYEEEE. CDR3 sequence: CASSWGTSGATDTQYF. The CDR3, as DNA: TGTGCCAGCAGCTGGGGGACTAGCGGGGCTACAGATACGCAGTATTTT.

The chain joins TRBV28 to TRBJ1-6; D gene uncertain. Trimming took 7 bases from V and 4 from J, leaving 14 bases between them. The CDR3 totals 15 residues. Germline assignment: CDR1 MDHEN and CDR2 SYDVKM. CDR3 protein: CASNLARGYNSPLHF. The CDR3, as DNA: TGTGCCAGCAACTTGGCTCGGGGTTATAATTCACCCCTCCACTTT.

The rearrangement uses TRBV6-1 and TRBJ1-4, with D perhaps TRBD1 (5 bases). Trimming cost V 7 bases and J 8 bases, with 14 bases left between them. The CDR3 runs 13 residues. Germline V gene data show CDR1 as MNHNS and CDR2 as SASEGT. CDR3 in DNA: TGTGCCAGCATGGGCAGGGTTGTAGAAAAACTGTTTTTT. As protein: CASMGRVVEKLFF.

This clone showed up just a few times. The chain is built from TRBV7-2 and TRBJ2-1; maybe TRBD2 (6 bases). CDR1 SGHTA and CDR2 FQGNSA come from the germline V gene. The CDR3 has 14 amino acids. Trimming pared 5 bases from V and 6 bases from J, leaving 14 bases between. For the CDR3, the DNA is TGTGCCAGCAGCCGAAAACTAGCCCCCAATGAGCAGTTCTTC. Translated, it gives CASSRKLAPNEQFF.

The chain couples TRBV29-1 to TRBJ1-1, with D possibly matching TRBD1 (5 bases). The germline CDR1 and CDR2 sequences are SQVTM and ANQGSEA. Between the trimmed V and J ends, which lost 5 bases and 5 bases, there was a span of 9 bases. The CDR3 covers 11 residues. The CDR3 here is CSVYGGTEAFF. CDR3 DNA: TGCAGCGTTTACGGGGGAACTGAAGCTTTCTTT. The complete variable domain, with remaining parts taken from reference TRBV29-1 and TRBJ1-1, reads SAVISQKPSRDICQRGTSLTIQCQVDSQVTMMFWYRQQPGQSLTLIATANQGSEATYESGFVIDKFPISRPNLTFSTLTVSNMSPEDSSIYLCSVYGGTEAFFGQGTRLTVV.

V and J are TRBV5-1 and TRBJ1-5; the D gene is possibly TRBD1 (5 bases). Germline CDR1 is SGHRS and CDR2 is YFSETQ. V was cut by 0 bases and J by 4 bases, with 8 bases left in between. The CDR3 runs 14 residues. In DNA form, the CDR3 reads TGCGCCAGCAGCTTGGCGGGGGGGAATCAGCCCCAGCATTTT. Encoded protein: CASSLAGGNQPQHF.

The chain combines TRBV28 with TRBJ2-2, with no clear D. The CDR3 totals 12 residues. Per the germline V gene, CDR1 is MDHEN and CDR2 is SYDVKM. V was cut by 4 bases and J by 5 bases, with 5 bases left in between. Written as DNA, the CDR3 is TGTGCCAGCAGTTCCATTACCGGGGAGCTGTTTTTT. This encodes CASSSITGELFF.

The chain uses TRBV5-4 and TRBJ1-6, with 7 bases aligning to TRBD1. Germline CDR1 reads SGHNT; CDR2 reads YYREEE (reference sequence). This CDR3 region has 14 residues. J gave up 7 bases and V 1 base, and 2 bases lay outside the gene matches. The DNA for the CDR3 is TGTGCCAGCAGCTTGATACAGGGGAATTCACCCCTCCACTTT. Amino acids: CASSLIQGNSPLHF. Drawing the rest from reference TRBV5-4 and TRBJ1-6, the complete variable domain is ETGVTQSPTHLIKTRGQQVTLRCSSQSGHNTVSWYQQALGQGPQFIFQYYREEENGRGNFPPRFSGLQFPNYSSELNVNALELDDSALYLCASSLIQGNSPLHFGNGTRLTVT.

The chain links TRBV6-5 to TRBJ2-7; TRBD2 might be the D (5 bases). Germline CDR1 is MNHEY and CDR2 is SVGAGI. The germline V and J ends were trimmed by 6 bases and 7 bases, with 13 bases remaining between them. CDR3 length: 12 residues. The CDR3 nucleotides are TGTGCCAGCAGGACCTATGAGGGAGAGCAGTACTTC. Its translation: CASRTYEGEQYF.

The genes are TRBV2 and TRBJ2-5; 8 nucleotides align to TRBD2. V shed 4 bases, J shed 5 bases, and the junction held 9 bases outside the gene matches. Germline values: CDR1 SNHLY, CDR2 FYNNEI. This CDR3 contains 15 residues. CDR3 residues: CASSVVPPGGETQYF. The CDR3 DNA reads TGTGCCAGCAGTGTAGTCCCCCCGGGAGGGGAGACCCAGTACTTC.

The rearrangement links TRBV6-1 to TRBJ1-5; D is possibly TRBD1 (5 bases). In germline, CDR1 is MNHNS, CDR2 SASEGT. The V end was cut by 4 bases, the J end by 5 bases, with 12 bases between. The CDR3 covers 14 residues. The CDR3 DNA follows: TGTGCCAGCAGTGGGGGGGAGCCTTATCAGCCCCAGCATTTT. Translating gives CASSGGEPYQPQHF.

This chain joins TRBV19 and TRBJ2-7, with TRBD1 identical over 8 bases. Germline V gene data show CDR1 as LNHDA and CDR2 as SQIVND (reference sequence). This CDR3 is 13 amino acids long. With V trimmed by 10 bases and J by 4 bases, 9 bases remained unmatched. The CDR3 reads CATRQGSLYEQYF. The CDR3 DNA is TGTGCCACAAGACAGGGGAGCTTATACGAGCAGTACTTC.

V and J are TRBV18 and TRBJ2-5; 10 bases are shared with TRBD2. Trimming removed 1 base from V and 4 bases from J; junction bases left unmatched: 12. CDR1 and CDR2 from the germline V gene are KGHSH and LQKENI. The CDR3 runs to 18 residues. CDR3 region: CASSPLGPASGSGETQYF. DNA of the CDR3: TGTGCCAGCTCACCACTTGGTCCGGCTAGCGGGAGTGGAGAGACCCAGTACTTC.

The rearrangement links TRBV5-1 to TRBJ2-7; 10 bases agree with TRBD1. Germline V gives CDR1 SGHRS, CDR2 YFSETQ. The trim removed 0 bases at V and 4 bases at J, leaving 4 bases unmatched. The CDR3 is 15 amino acids. CDR3 sequence: CASSLGQGAFYEQYF. The CDR3 DNA follows: TGCGCCAGCAGCTTGGGACAGGGGGCTTTTTACGAGCAGTACTTC.

The rearrangement joins TRBV27 to TRBJ2-7; 7 bases are shared with TRBD1. This CDR3 region has 15 residues. Germline V CDR1 and CDR2: MNHEY, SMNVEV (reference sequence). V shed 5 bases, J shed 1 base, and the junction held 8 bases outside the gene matches. The DNA of the CDR3 is TGTGCCAGCAGTGGCGCCGGGACAGCGTCCTACGAGCAGTACTTC. It specifies CASSGAGTASYEQYF.

The chain employs TRBV27 and TRBJ2-3; 10 positions agree with TRBD2. Germline loops: CDR1 MNHEY, CDR2 SMNVEV (reference sequence). Losses at the gene ends were 1 base for V and 5 bases for J; bases not matched to a gene: 3. The CDR3 totals 15 residues. The CDR3 protein is CASSLLASGRDTQYF. In DNA form, the CDR3 reads TGTGCCAGCAGTTTATTGGCTAGCGGGAGAGATACGCAGTATTTT.

The rearrangement joins TRBV5-1 to TRBJ1-2; TRBD1 matches 7 bases. The CDR3 is made up of 17 amino acids. The junction had 13 bases not matched to a gene; V was cut back by 0 bases and J by 5 bases. Germline V CDR1 and CDR2: SGHRS, YFSETQ. In DNA, the CDR3 is TGCGCCAGCAGCTTGGGTGGGACAGCAAAAGAAATATATGGCTACACCTTC. As protein: CASSLGGTAKEIYGYTF.